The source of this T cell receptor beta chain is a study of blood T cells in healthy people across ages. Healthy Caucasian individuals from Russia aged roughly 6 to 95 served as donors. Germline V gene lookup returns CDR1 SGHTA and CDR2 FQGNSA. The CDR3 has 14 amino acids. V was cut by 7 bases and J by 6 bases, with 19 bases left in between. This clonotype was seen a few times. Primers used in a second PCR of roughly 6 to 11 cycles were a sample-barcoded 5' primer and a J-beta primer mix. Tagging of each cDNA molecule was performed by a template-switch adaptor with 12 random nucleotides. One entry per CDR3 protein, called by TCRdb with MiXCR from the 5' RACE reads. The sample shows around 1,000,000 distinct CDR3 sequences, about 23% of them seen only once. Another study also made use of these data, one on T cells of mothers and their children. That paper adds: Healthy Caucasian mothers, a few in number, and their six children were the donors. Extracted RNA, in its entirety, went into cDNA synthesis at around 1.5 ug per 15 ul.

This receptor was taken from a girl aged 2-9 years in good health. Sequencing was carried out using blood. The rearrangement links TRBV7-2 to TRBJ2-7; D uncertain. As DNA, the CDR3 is TGTGCCAGCAACTCCGCCGGGCAAACCTGCGAGCAGTACTTC. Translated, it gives CASNSAGQTCEQYF.